This TCR beta chain was sequenced for a study of T cells in localized non-small cell lung cancer. Study-wide points: Adjacent lung had a median approximately 57 of the 100 largest tumor clones. T cell clonality was highest in uninvolved adjacent lung, above tumor. Tumor samples were not multi-region, leaving intratumor heterogeneity unexcluded.

Trimming took 0 bases from V and 4 from J, leaving 16 bases between them. The CDR3 totals 16 residues. The V gene's germline CDR1 is GTSNPN and CDR2 SVGIG (reference sequence). In regard to this clone: Its antigen remains unknown.

Only in-frame clones appear in the TCRdb table, and some are missing; sequencing was by immunoSEQ multiplex PCR. Among approximately 150,000 clones, around 92% were seen once, and the ten largest hold around 1.5%. The chain uses TRBV30 and TRBJ2-1, with D unresolved. This clonotype originated in a female donor of 60 years or more with stage I lung adenocarcinoma. The source was peripheral blood, collected before any cancer treatment. The CDR3 nucleotides read TGTGCCTGGAGTGTACAACTGATAGAGAAGTACAATGAGCAGTTCTTC. Protein product: CAWSVQLIEKYNEQFF.